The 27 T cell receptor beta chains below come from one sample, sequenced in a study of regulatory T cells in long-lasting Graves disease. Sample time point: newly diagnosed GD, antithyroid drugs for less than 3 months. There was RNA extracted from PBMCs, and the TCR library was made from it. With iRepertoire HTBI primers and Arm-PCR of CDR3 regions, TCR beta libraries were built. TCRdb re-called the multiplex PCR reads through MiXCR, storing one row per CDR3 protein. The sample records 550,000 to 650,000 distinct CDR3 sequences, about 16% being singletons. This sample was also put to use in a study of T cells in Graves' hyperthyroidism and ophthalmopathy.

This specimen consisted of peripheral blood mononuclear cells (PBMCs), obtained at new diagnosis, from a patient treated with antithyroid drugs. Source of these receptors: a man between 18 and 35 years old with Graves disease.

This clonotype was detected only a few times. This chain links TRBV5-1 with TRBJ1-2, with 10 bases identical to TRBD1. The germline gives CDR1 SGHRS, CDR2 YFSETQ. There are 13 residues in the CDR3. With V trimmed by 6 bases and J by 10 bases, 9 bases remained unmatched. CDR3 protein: CASTAPGQGNYTF. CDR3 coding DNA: TGCGCCAGCACGGCACCGGGACAGGGGAACTACACCTTC.

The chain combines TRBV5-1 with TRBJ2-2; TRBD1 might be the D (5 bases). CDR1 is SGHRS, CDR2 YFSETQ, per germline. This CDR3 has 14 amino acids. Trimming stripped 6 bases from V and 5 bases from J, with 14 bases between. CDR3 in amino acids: CASTFRDGTGELFF. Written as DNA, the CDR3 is TGCGCCAGCACTTTCAGGGATGGTACCGGGGAGCTGTTTTTT. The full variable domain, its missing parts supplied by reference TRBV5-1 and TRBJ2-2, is KAGVTQTPRYLIKTRGQQVTLSCSPISGHRSVSWYQQTPGQGLQFLFEYFSETQRNKGNFPGRFSGRQFSNSRSEMNVSTLELGDSALYLCASTFRDGTGELFFGEGSRLTVL.

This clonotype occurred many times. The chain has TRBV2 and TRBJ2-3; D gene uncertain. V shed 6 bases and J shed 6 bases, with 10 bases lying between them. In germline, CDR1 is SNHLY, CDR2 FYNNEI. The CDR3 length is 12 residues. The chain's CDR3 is CASSLSQDTQYF. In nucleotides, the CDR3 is TGTGCCAGCAGCCTCTCACAGGATACGCAGTATTTT. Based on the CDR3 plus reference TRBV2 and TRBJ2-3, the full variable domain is EPEVTQTPSHQVTQMGQEVILRCVPISNHLYFYWYRQILGQKVEFLVSFYNNEISEKSEIFDDQFSVERPDGSNFTLKIRSTKLEDSAMYFCASSLSQDTQYFGPGTRLTVL.

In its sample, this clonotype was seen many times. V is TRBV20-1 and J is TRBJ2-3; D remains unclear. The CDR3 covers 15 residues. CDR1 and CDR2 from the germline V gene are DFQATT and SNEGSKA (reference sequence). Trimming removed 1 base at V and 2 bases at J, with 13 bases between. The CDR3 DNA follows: TGCAGTGCTAGAGTGGAGTTCACTCACACAGATACGCAGTATTTT. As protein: CSARVEFTHTDTQYF.

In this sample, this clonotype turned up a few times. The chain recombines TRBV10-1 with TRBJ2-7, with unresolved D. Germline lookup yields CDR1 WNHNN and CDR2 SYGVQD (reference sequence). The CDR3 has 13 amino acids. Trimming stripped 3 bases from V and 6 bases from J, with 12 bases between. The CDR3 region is CASSEGLVSEQYF. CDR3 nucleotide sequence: TGCGCCAGCAGTGAAGGCCTAGTCTCCGAGCAGTACTTC.

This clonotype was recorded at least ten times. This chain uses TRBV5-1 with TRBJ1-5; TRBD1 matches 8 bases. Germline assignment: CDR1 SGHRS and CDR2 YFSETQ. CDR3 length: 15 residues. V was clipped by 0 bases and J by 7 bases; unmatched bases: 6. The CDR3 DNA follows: TGCGCCAGCAGCTTGGGACCCGGACAGGGACAGCCCCAGCATTTT. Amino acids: CASSLGPGQGQPQHF.

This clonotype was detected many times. The CDR3 DNA sequence: TGTGCCAGCAGTTCCCATTTGCGGCAGTACTTC. Its translation: CASSSHLRQYF. This chain connects TRBV6-5 to TRBJ2-7; D is ambiguous. Germline assignment: CDR1 MNHEY and CDR2 SVGAGI. The V end was cut by 4 bases, the J end by 9 bases, with 10 bases between. The CDR3 consists of 11 residues.

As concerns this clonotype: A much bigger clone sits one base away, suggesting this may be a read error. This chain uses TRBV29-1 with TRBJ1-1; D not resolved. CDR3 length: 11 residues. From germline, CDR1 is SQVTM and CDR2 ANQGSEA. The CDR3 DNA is TGCAGCATTGAAGGGAACACTGAAGCTTTCTTT. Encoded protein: CSIEGNTEAFF.

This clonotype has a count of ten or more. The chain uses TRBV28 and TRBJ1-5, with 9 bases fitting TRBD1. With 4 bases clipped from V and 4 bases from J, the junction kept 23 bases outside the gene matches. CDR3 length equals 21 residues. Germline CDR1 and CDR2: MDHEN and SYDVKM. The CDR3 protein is CASSSSPHSFLGQGLNQPQHF. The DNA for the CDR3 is TGTGCCAGCAGTTCAAGCCCACACTCCTTCTTGGGACAGGGCCTGAATCAGCCCCAGCATTTT.

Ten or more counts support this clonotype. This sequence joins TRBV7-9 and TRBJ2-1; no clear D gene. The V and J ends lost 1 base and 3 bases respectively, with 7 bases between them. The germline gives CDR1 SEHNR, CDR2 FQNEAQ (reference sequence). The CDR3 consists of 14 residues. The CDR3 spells CASSLELLYNEQFF. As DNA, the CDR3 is TGTGCCAGCAGCTTAGAGCTCCTCTACAATGAGCAGTTCTTC. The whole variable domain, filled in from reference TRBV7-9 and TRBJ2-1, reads DTGVSQNPRHKITKRGQNVTFRCDPISEHNRLYWYRQTLGQGPEFLTYFQNEAQLEKSRLLSDRFSAERPKGSFSTLEIQRTEQGDSAMYLCASSLELLYNEQFFGPGTRLTVL.

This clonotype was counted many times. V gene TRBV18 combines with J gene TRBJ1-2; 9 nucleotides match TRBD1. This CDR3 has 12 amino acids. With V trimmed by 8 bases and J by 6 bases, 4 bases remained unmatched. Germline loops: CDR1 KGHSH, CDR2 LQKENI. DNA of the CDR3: TGTGCCAGCAGTCGGACAGGGGATGGCTACACCTTC. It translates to CASSRTGDGYTF.

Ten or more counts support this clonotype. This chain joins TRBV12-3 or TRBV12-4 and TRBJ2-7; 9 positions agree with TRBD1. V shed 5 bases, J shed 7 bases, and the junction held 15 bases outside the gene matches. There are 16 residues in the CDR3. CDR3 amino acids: CASSKRTGAPHREQYF. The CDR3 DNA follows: TGTGCCAGCAGTAAACGGACAGGGGCCCCCCACAGGGAGCAGTACTTC.

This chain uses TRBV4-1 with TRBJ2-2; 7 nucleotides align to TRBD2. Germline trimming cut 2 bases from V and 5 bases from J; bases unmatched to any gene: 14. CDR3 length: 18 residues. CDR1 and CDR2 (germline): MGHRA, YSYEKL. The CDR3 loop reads CASSQYTQRDRPTGELFF. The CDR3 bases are TGCGCCAGCAGCCAATACACCCAGCGGGATCGCCCAACCGGGGAGCTGTTTTTT.

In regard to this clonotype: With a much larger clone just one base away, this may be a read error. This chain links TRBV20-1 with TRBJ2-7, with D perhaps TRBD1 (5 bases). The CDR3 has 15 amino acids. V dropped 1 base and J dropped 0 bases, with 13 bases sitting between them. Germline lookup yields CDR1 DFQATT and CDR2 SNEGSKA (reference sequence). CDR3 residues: CSARAVHQGSYEQYF. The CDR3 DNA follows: TGCAGTGCTAGAGCTGTTCACCAGGGCTCCTACGAGCAGTACTTC.

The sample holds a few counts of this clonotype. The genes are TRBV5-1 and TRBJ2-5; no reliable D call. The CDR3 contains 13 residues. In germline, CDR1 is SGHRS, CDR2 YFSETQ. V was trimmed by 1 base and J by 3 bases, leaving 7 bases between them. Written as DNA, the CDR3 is TGCGCCAGCAGCTTGCTGGTCGAAGAGACCCAGTACTTC. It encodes CASSLLVEETQYF.

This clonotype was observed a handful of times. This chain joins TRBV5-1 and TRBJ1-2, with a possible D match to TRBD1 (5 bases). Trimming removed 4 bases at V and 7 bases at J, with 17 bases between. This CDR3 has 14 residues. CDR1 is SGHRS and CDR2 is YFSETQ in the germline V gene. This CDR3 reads CASSDGTFLSGYTF. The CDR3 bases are TGCGCCAGCAGCGACGGGACGTTTCTGAGTGGCTACACCTTC.

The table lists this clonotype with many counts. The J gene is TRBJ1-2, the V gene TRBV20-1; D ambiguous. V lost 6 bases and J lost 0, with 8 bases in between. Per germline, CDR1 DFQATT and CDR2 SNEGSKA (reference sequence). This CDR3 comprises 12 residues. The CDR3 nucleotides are TGCAGTGCCCAGCCTACTAACTATGGCTACACCTTC. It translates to CSAQPTNYGYTF.

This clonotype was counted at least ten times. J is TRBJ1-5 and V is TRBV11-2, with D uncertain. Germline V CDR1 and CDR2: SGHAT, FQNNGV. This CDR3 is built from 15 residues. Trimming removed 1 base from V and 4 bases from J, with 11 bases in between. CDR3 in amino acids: CASSLGSGWNQPQHF. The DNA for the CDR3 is TGTGCCAGCAGCTTAGGGTCGGGGTGGAATCAGCCCCAGCATTTT.

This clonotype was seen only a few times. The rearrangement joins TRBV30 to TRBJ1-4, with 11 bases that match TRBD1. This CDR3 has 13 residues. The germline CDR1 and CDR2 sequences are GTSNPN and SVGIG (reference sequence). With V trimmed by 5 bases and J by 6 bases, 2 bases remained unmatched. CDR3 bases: TGTGCCTGGGCGGGACAGGGGGATGAAAAACTGTTTTTT. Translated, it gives CAWAGQGDEKLFF.

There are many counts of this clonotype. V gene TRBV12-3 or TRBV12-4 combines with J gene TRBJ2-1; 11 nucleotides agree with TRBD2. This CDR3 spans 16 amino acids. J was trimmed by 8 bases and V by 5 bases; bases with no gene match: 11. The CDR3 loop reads CASSAVLAGDFDEQFF. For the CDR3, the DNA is TGTGCCAGCAGTGCAGTACTAGCGGGAGACTTCGATGAGCAGTTCTTC.

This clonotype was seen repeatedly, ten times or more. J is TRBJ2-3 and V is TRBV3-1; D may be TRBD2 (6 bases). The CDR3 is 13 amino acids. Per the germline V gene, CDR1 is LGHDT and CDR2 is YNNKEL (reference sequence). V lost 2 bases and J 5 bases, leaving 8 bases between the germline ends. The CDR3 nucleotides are TGTGCCAGCAGCCAAAGGGGAGGAGATACGCAGTATTTT. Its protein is CASSQRGGDTQYF.

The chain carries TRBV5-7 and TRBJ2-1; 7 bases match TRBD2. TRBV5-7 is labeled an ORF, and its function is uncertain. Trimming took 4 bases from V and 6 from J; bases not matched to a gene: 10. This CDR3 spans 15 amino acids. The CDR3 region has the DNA TGTGCCAGCAGCCCGTCTAGCGGCTTACCCAATGAGCAGTTCTTC. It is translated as CASSPSSGLPNEQFF.

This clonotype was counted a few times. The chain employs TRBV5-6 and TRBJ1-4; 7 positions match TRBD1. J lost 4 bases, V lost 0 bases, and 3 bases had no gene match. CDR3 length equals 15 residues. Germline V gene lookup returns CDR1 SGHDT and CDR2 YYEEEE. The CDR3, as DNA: TGTGCCAGCAGCTTGGGGGACAGACTTAATGAAAAACTGTTTTTT. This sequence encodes CASSLGDRLNEKLFF.

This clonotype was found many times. The CDR3 region has the DNA TGCGCCAGCAGCTTGGAAGGGACTAGCGGGTTATCCTACGAGCAGTACTTC. Translation: CASSLEGTSGLSYEQYF. This rearrangement joins TRBV5-1 to TRBJ2-7; TRBD2 matches at 12 bases. The V gene end was trimmed by 0 bases and the J gene end by 1 base; junction bases not matched to a gene: 5. The length of the CDR3 is 17 residues. Germline V gives CDR1 SGHRS, CDR2 YFSETQ.

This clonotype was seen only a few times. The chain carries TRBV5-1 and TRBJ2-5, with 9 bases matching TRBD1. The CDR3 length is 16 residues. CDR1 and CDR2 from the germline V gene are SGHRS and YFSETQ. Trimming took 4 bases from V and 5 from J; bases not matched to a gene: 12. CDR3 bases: TGCGCCAGCAGCCGAACAGGACAGGGGCAGATCGAGACCCAGTACTTC. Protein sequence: CASSRTGQGQIETQYF.

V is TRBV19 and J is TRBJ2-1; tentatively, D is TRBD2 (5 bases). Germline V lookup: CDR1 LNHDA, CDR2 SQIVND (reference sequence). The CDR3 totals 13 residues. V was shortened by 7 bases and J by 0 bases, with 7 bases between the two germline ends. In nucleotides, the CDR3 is TGTGCCAGTACGGGGAGCTCCTACAATGAGCAGTTCTTC. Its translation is CASTGSSYNEQFF.

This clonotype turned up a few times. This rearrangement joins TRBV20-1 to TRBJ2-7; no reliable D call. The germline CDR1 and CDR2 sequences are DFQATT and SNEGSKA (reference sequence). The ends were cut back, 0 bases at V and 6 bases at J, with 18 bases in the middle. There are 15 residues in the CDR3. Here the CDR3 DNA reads TGCAGTGCTAGAGATATGCGAGACTCGACCGGCGAGCAGTACTTC. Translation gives CSARDMRDSTGEQYF.